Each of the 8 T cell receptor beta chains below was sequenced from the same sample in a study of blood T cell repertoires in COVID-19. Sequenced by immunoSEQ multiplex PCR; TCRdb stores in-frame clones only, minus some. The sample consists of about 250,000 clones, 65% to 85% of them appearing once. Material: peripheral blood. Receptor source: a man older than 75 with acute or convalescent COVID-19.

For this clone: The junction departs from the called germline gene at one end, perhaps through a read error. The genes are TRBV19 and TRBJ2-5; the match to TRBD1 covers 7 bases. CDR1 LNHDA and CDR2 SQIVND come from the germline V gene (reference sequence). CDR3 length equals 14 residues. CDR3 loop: CASTIRGGAETQYF. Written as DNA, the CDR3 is TGTGCCAGTACTATAAGAGGGGGCGCGGAGACCCAGTACTTC.

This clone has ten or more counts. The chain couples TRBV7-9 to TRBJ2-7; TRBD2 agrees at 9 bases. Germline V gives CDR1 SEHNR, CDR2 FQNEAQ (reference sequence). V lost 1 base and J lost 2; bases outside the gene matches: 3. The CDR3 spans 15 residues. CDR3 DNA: TGTGCCAGCAGCTTAGAGACTAGCGGAGCCTACGAGCAGTACTTC. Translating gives CASSLETSGAYEQYF.

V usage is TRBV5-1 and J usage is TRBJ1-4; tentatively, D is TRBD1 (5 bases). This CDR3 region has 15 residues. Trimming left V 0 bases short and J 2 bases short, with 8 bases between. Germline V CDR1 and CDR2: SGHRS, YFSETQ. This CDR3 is CASSLAAGTNEKLFF. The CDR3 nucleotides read TGCGCCAGCAGCTTGGCGGCAGGGACTAATGAAAAACTGTTTTTT.

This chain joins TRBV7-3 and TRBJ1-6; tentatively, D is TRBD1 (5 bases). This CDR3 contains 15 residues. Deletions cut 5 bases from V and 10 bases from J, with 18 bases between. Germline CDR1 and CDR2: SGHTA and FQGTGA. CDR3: CASSETGTRGSPLHF. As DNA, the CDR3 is TGTGCCAGCAGCGAAACCGGGACCCGGGGGTCACCCCTCCACTTT.

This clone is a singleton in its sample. The CDR3 DNA reads TGTGCCACCAGTGCCGGGACAGGGGCTGGAAACACCATATATTTT. Its protein is CATSAGTGAGNTIYF. The gene calls are TRBV24-1 and TRBJ1-3; 10 bases agree with TRBD1. The ends lost 5 bases at V and 2 bases at J; junction bases unmatched: 2. CDR1 and CDR2 from the germline V gene are KGHDR and SFDVKD. The CDR3 is made up of 15 amino acids.

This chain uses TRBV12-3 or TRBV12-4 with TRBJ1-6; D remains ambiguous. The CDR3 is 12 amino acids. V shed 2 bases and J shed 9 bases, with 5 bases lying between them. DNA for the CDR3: TGTGCCAGCAGTTTATGGAGTTCACCCCTCCACTTT. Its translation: CASSLWSSPLHF.

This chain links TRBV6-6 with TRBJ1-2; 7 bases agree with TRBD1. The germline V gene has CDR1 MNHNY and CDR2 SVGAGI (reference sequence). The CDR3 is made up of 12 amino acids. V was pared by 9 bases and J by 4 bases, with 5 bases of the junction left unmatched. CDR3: CASGQEGYGYTF. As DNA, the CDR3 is TGTGCCAGTGGACAGGAGGGCTATGGCTACACCTTC.

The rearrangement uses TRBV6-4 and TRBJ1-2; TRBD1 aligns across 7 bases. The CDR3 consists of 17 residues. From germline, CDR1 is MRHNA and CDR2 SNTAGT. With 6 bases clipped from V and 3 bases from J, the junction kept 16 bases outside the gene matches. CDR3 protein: CASRERLVTGEDYGYTF. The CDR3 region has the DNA TGTGCCAGCAGGGAGAGGTTGGTCACAGGGGAGGACTATGGCTACACCTTC.